This T cell receptor (beta chain) was sequenced in a study of T cells in narcolepsy. Study information: Donors had narcolepsy type 1 or type 2, or were healthy controls.

The V and J ends lost 0 bases and 4 bases, in that order; junction bases with no gene match: 3. This CDR3 is built from 15 residues. Per the germline V gene, CDR1 is MNHNY and CDR2 is SVGAGI (reference sequence). Profiling relied on immunoSEQ multiplex PCR, and the TCRdb table lists in-frame clones only, not all of them. The profile shows some 32,000 clones, around four fifths of them singletons. The receptor's source is a human donor with narcolepsy. The material sequenced was CD45RA- memory CD4+ T cells from PBMCs. The chain has TRBV6-6 and TRBJ1-3; TRBD1 aligns across 7 bases. This chain's CDR3 is CASSYSETGGNTIYF. In DNA, the CDR3 is TGTGCCAGCAGTTACTCAGAGACAGGGGGAAACACCATATATTTT.